The clone carrying this T cell receptor beta chain was counted only a few times. No antigen is known for it. The sample comes from a study of T-cell memory formation after mild COVID-19. Looking at the study overall: The two donors had largely donor-specific TCR clusters.

Trimming took 5 bases from V and 7 from J; bases not matched to a gene: 6. Germline V CDR1 and CDR2: SEHNR, FQNEAQ (reference sequence). This CDR3 contains 15 residues. Study observations and caveats: Clones contracting day 15 to 85 were balanced CD4/CD8; later expanders leaned CD4+. Some responding clones appeared in pre-infection memory, suggesting cross-reactive memory joined. A second wave of clones peaked on day 37, and their SARS-CoV-2 specificity went unconfirmed.

TCRdb ran MiXCR on the 5' RACE reads and lists one entry per CDR3 protein. The sample contains 350,000 or so distinct CDR3 sequences, 20% to 25% of which appear only once. The sample taken for sequencing was PBMCs or a T cell subset sorted from them (not recorded which). The receptor comes from a man between 18 and 35 years old who had mild COVID-19 (a few samples of this study predate the infection). Cell type and time point are not known. The gene calls are TRBV7-9 and TRBJ2-4; 12 bases align to TRBD2. The CDR3 bases are TGTGCCAGCAGCCCCCGGACTAGCGGGGTTAACATTCAGTACTTC. It yields the protein CASSPRTSGVNIQYF.